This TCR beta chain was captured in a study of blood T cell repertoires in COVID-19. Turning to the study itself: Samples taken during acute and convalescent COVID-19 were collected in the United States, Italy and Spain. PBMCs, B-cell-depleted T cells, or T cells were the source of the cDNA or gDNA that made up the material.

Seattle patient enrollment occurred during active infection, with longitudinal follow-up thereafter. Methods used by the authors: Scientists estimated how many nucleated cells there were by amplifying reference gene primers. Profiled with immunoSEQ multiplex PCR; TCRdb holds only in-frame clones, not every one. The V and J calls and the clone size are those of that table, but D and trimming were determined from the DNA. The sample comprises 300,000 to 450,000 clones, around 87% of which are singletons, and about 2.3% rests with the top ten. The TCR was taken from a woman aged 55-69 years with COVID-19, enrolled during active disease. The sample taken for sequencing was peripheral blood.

The CDR3 protein is CASRSRDRDSPLHF. Here the CDR3 DNA reads TGCGCCAGCAGATCTCGGGACAGGGATTCACCCCTCCACTTT. V and J are TRBV5-1 and TRBJ1-6; 9 bases align to TRBD1. The CDR3 has 14 amino acids. The V and J ends lost 5 bases and 8 bases, in that order; junction bases with no gene match: 5. Per germline, CDR1 SGHRS and CDR2 YFSETQ.